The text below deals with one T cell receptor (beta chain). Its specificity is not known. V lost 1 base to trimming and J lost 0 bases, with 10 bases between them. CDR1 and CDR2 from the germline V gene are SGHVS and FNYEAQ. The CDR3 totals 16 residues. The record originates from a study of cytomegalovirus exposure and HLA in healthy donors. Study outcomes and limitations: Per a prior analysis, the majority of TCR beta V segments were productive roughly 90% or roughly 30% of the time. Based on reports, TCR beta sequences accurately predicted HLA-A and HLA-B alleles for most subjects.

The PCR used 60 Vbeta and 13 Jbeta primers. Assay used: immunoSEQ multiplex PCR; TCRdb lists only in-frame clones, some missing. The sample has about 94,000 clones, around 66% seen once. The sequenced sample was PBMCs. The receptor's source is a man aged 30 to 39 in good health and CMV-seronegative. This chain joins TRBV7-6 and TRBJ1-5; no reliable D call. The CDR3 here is CASSLDGRYSNQPQHF. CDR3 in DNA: TGTGCCAGCAGCTTAGACGGGAGATATAGCAATCAGCCCCAGCATTTT.